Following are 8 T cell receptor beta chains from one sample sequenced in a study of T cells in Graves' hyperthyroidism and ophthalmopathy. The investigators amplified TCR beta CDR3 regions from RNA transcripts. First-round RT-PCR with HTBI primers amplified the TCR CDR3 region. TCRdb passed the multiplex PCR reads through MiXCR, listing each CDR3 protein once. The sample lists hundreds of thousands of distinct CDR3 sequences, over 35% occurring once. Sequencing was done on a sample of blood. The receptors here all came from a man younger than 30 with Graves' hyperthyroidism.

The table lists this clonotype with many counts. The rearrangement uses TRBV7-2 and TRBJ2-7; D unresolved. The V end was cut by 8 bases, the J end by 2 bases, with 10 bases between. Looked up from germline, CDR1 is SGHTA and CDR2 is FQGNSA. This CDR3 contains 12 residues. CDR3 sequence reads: CASSEEPYEQYF. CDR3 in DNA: TGTGCCAGCTCCGAGGAGCCCTACGAGCAGTACTTC.

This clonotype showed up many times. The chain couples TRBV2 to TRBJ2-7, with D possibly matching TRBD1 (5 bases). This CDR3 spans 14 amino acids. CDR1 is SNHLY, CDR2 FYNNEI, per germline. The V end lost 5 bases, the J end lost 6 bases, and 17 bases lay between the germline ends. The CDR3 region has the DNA TGTGCCAGCAGTACCTCCGCCAGGGAAATCGAGCAGTACTTC. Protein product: CASSTSAREIEQYF.

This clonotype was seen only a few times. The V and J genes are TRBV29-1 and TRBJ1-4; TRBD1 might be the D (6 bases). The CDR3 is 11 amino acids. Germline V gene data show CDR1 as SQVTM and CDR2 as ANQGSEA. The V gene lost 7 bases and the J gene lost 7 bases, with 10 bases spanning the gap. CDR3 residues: CSARRGEKLFF. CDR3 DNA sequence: TGCAGCGCCCGCAGGGGTGAAAAACTGTTTTTT. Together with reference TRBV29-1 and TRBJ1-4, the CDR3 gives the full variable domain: SAVISQKPSRDICQRGTSLTIQCQVDSQVTMMFWYRQQPGQSLTLIATANQGSEATYESGFVIDKFPISRPNLTFSTLTVSNMSPEDSSIYLCSARRGEKLFFGSGTQLSVL.

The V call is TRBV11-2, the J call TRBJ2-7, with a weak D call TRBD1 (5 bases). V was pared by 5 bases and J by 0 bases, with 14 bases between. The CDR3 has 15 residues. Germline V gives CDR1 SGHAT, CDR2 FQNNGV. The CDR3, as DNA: TGTGCCAGCAGCCCTACAGGACCTGTCTCCTACGAGCAGTACTTC. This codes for CASSPTGPVSYEQYF.

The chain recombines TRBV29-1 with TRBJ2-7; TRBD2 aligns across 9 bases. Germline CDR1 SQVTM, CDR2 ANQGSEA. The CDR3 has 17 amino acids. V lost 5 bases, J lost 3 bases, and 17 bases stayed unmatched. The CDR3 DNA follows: TGCAGCGTTTTACCCCCACCGGGACTAGCTACCAACTACGAGCAGTACTTC. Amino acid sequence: CSVLPPPGLATNYEQYF.

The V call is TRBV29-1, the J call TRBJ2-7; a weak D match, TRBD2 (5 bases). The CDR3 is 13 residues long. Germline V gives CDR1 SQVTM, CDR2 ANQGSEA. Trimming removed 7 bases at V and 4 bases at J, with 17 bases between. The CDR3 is CSGGRIATYEQYF. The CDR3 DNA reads TGCAGCGGAGGCCGGATAGCGACTTACGAGCAGTACTTC.

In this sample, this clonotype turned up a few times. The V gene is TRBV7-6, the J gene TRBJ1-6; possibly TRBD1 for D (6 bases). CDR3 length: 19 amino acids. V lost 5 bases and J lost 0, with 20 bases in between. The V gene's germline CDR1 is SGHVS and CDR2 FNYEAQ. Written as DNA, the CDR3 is TGTGCCAGCAGCCGTCCCGCGGGGGGGCCCAGCTCCTATAATTCACCCCTCCACTTT. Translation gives CASSRPAGGPSSYNSPLHF.

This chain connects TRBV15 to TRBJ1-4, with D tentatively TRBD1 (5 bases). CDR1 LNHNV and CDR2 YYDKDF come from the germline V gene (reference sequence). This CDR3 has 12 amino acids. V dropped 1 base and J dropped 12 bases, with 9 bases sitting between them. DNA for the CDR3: TGTGCCACCAGCAGAGCCCTGACAGAACTGTTTTTT. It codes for CATSRALTELFF.